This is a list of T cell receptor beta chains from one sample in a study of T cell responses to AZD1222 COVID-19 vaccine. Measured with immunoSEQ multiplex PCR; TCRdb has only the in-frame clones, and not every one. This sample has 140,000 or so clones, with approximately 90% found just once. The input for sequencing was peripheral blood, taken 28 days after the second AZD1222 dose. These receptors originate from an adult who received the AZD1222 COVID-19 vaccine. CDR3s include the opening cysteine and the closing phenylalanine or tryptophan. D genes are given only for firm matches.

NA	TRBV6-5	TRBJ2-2	TGTGCCAGCCTCCGGAGTTGGGGCTCCACCGGGGAGCTGTTTTTT	CASLRSWGSTGELFF
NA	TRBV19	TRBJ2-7	TGTGCCAGTAGTATGGCGTTTGGGATATACGAGCAGTACTTC	CASSMAFGIYEQYF
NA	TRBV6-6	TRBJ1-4	TGTGCCAGCACCACTACGCGGGGGGGGCGGGAAAAACTGTTTTTT	CASTTTRGGREKLFF
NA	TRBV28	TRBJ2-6	TGTGCCAGCAGAACCGGGACCAACGTCCTGACTTTC	CASRTGTNVLTF
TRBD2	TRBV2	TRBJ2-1	TGTGCCAGCAGAGGGACTAGCGTGGGGACCTCCTACAATGAGCAGTTCTTC	CASRGTSVGTSYNEQFF
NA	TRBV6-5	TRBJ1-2	TGTGCCAGCAGTTTATCAGGGTTTGAAGGCTATGGCTACACCTTC	CASSLSGFEGYGYTF
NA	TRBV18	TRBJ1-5	TGTGCCAGCTCACCGGAGAGCGACAATCAGCCCCAGCATTTT	CASSPESDNQPQHF
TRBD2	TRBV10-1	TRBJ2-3	TGCGCCAGCAGTGCTAGCGGGAGTGCTGATACGCAGTATTTT	CASSASGSADTQYF
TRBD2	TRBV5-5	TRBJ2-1	TGTGCCAGCAACCTCCTAGCGGCCGGTAGGTCCTACAATGAGCAGTTCTTC	CASNLLAAGRSYNEQFF
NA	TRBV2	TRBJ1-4	TGTGCCAGCAGTGTGGCGGAAACTAATGAAAAACTGTTTTTT	CASSVAETNEKLFF